This T cell receptor beta chain was recorded in a study of T cell responses to AZD1222 COVID-19 vaccine. The CDR3 runs 11 residues. Germline V gene data show CDR1 as ENHRY and CDR2 as SYGVKD. V dropped 10 bases and J dropped 7 bases, with 11 bases sitting between them. This clone was picked up one time. Here immunoSEQ multiplex PCR was the method, and the copy in TCRdb shows in-frame clones only, minus some. Found here are 100,000 or so clones, about 89% of them singletons; the top ten hold roughly 4.2%. The receptor was isolated from an adult in good health. The sample in question was peripheral blood, obtained on day 0 of MenACWY control vaccination. The chain joins TRBV10-3 to TRBJ2-1; D might be TRBD2 (5 bases). DNA for the CDR3: TGTGCCAGCGAACGGGATAATGAGCAGTTCTTC. As protein: CASERDNEQFF.